This T cell receptor beta chain is drawn from a study of monozygotic twins with inflammatory bowel disease. Study findings and constraints: Repertoire similarity matched across concordant and discordant twins, perhaps owing to limited power. Individual T cell subtypes were not distinguishable.

Whole blood, unsorted for T cells, was the source of total RNA. Turning to this clonotype: Antigen: not known.

It was 3500 ng of total RNA that each TCR library used. TCRdb processed the 5' RACE reads again and assigns one entry to each CDR3 protein, with no DNA. Its table records 150,000 to 200,000 distinct CDR3 sequences. The CDR3 runs to 18 residues. Germline loops: CDR1 DFQATT, CDR2 SNEGSKA (reference sequence). The V and J genes are TRBV20-1 and TRBJ2-7; the D call of TRBD2 rests on TCRdb alone, since no DNA is present to check it. The sample comprised blood. The clonotype originates from a human donor with ulcerative colitis or Crohn's disease, or a healthy co-twin of an affected twin (not recorded which). The CDR3 here is CSARSVRLAGALSYEQYF.